This entry lists 32 T cell receptor beta chains sequenced from one sample in a study of T cells in Graves' hyperthyroidism and ophthalmopathy. The source material, RNA transcripts, was used to amplify TCR beta CDR3 regions. A first-round RT-PCR of the TCR CDR3 used the HTBI primer set. TCRdb itself ran the multiplex PCR reads through MiXCR, one entry per CDR3 protein. The table records approximately 870,000 distinct CDR3 sequences, more than 30% of them present only once. The specimen was blood. These receptor sequences come from a man younger than 30 with Graves' hyperthyroidism.

This clonotype has only a few counts. This chain connects TRBV19 to TRBJ1-5; D unresolved. The CDR3 has 17 amino acids. CDR1 and CDR2 from the germline V gene are LNHDA and SQIVND (reference sequence). With 2 bases removed from V and 1 base from J, the gap between germline ends came to 15 bases. CDR3 nucleotides: TGTGCCAGTAGTATAATCTTCCCGAGTGTCAGCAATCAGCCCCAGCATTTT. It codes for CASSIIFPSVSNQPQHF.

This clonotype was detected a few times. The chain combines TRBV7-2 with TRBJ1-1; D gene ambiguous. CDR3 size: 15 residues. Trimming left V 5 bases short and J 4 bases short, with 17 bases between. Germline CDR1 reads SGHTA; CDR2 reads FQGNSA. CDR3 in amino acids: CASSKLTSGSTEAFF. CDR3 nucleotides: TGTGCCAGCAGCAAACTGACATCTGGGTCCACTGAAGCTTTCTTT.

This rearrangement joins TRBV27 to TRBJ2-5; no firm D call. Germline V gene data show CDR1 as MNHEY and CDR2 as SMNVEV (reference sequence). Trimming took 7 bases from V and 5 from J, leaving 11 bases between them. The CDR3 contains 12 residues. The CDR3 DNA follows: TGTGCCAGCAAATCCCCGCAGGAGACCCAGTACTTC. It encodes CASKSPQETQYF.

This clonotype occurred many times. The rearrangement links TRBV29-1 to TRBJ2-7, with TRBD1 matching over 7 bases. CDR3 length equals 14 residues. Germline CDR1 SQVTM, CDR2 ANQGSEA. The V and J ends lost 3 bases and 6 bases, in that order; junction bases with no gene match: 11. The CDR3 bases are TGCAGCGTTGATCCCGAGACAGGGTCATCCGAGCAGTACTTC. Its translation: CSVDPETGSSEQYF.

This clonotype was counted at least ten times. The chain recombines TRBV10-3 with TRBJ1-5; TRBD1 is a possible D gene (6 bases). The CDR3 is 15 amino acids. The V gene lost 2 bases and the J gene lost 4 bases, with 12 bases spanning the gap. Germline V gene sequence: CDR1 ENHRY, CDR2 SYGVKD. CDR3 sequence reads: CAISEDRKGNQPQHF. CDR3 nucleotides: TGTGCCATCAGTGAGGACAGGAAAGGGAATCAGCCCCAGCATTTT.

The chain has TRBV29-1 and TRBJ2-2, with 8 bases aligning to TRBD1. CDR1 SQVTM and CDR2 ANQGSEA come from the germline V gene. The V segment lost 7 bases and the J segment 7 bases; nucleotides outside the gene matches: 5. CDR3 size: 12 residues. This CDR3 reads CSGTTGGGELFF. CDR3 DNA: TGCAGCGGCACTACAGGGGGCGGGGAGCTGTTTTTT.

The V gene is TRBV7-9, the J gene TRBJ2-3; no firm D call. CDR3 size: 12 residues. Germline-derived CDR1 and CDR2 are SEHNR and FQNEAQ (reference sequence). Trimming left V 1 base short and J 6 bases short, with 5 bases between. The DNA for the CDR3 is TGTGCCAGCAGCTTAGACCGGGATACGCAGTATTTT. This translates into CASSLDRDTQYF.

This clonotype has more than one count but fewer than ten. The CDR3 spells CASSLNGEGTEAFF. DNA of the CDR3: TGCGCCAGCAGCTTGAATGGTGAGGGCACTGAAGCTTTCTTT. The chain employs TRBV5-1 and TRBJ1-1; no reliable D call. Germline values: CDR1 SGHRS, CDR2 YFSETQ. Between the trimmed V and J ends, which lost 1 base and 4 bases, there was a span of 11 bases. The CDR3 is 14 amino acids.

This clonotype has a count of ten or more. This chain links TRBV20-1 with TRBJ2-5; D remains unclear. This CDR3 contains 12 residues. CDR1 is DFQATT, CDR2 SNEGSKA, per germline (reference sequence). Trimming pared 3 bases from V and 1 base from J, leaving 6 bases between. For the CDR3, the DNA is TGCAGTGCTAGGCTGCTCCAAGAGACCCAGTACTTC. This codes for CSARLLQETQYF.

The V and J genes are TRBV3-1 and TRBJ2-5; D gene uncertain. The V end lost 0 bases, the J end lost 7 bases, and 6 bases lay between the germline ends. CDR1 is LGHDT, CDR2 YNNKEL, per germline (reference sequence). The CDR3 totals 12 residues. The CDR3: CASSQEWGTQYF. Here the CDR3 DNA reads TGTGCCAGCAGCCAAGAATGGGGGACCCAGTACTTC.

The CDR3 DNA follows: TGTGCCAGTAGTAGGGGGACAGGGTCGACTAATGAAAAACTGTTTTTT. This gives the protein CASSRGTGSTNEKLFF. The chain employs TRBV19 and TRBJ1-4; 9 nucleotides align to TRBD1. CDR1 and CDR2 from the germline V gene are LNHDA and SQIVND (reference sequence). Unmatched junction bases numbered 5, after V lost 4 bases and J lost 2 bases. The CDR3 has 16 residues.

In nucleotides, the CDR3 is TGTGCCAGCAGCCAAGAGCGGGGAGATTCACCCCTCCACTTT. Translating gives CASSQERGDSPLHF. V is TRBV14 and J is TRBJ1-6; D not resolved. Trimming took 0 bases from V and 8 from J, leaving 8 bases between them. This CDR3 has 14 residues. Germline CDR1 is SGHDN and CDR2 is FVKESK. Based on the CDR3 plus reference TRBV14 and TRBJ1-6, the full variable domain is EAGVTQFPSHSVIEKGQTVTLRCDPISGHDNLYWYRRVMGKEIKFLLHFVKESKQDESGMPNNRFLAERTGGTYSTLKVQPAELEDSGVYFCASSQERGDSPLHFGNGTRLTVT.

This clonotype was seen only a few times. This rearrangement joins TRBV6-5 to TRBJ1-4; 9 bases are a match to TRBD1. Germline-derived CDR1 and CDR2 are MNHEY and SVGAGI. With 6 bases clipped from V and 7 bases from J, the junction kept 6 bases outside the gene matches. The CDR3 totals 14 residues. The CDR3 here is CASRTTGGGEKLFF. The CDR3 region has the DNA TGTGCCAGCAGGACAACAGGGGGCGGTGAAAAACTGTTTTTT.

This clonotype has just a few counts. The rearrangement joins TRBV5-4 to TRBJ1-4; the match to TRBD1 covers 8 bases. Germline CDR1 and CDR2: SGHNT and YYREEE (reference sequence). This CDR3 has 16 amino acids. V dropped 3 bases and J dropped 10; count of bases not matched to a gene: 14. CDR3 in DNA: TGTGCCAGCAGCTCCACAGCCCGGAACAGGGGGGGAAAACTGTTTTTT. This translates into CASSSTARNRGGKLFF.

The chain combines TRBV7-9 with TRBJ2-7, with 8 bases aligning to TRBD2. The V and J ends lost 1 base and 2 bases, in that order; junction bases with no gene match: 7. Germline V lookup: CDR1 SEHNR, CDR2 FQNEAQ (reference sequence). The CDR3 is 16 residues long. The DNA of the CDR3 is TGTGCCAGCAGCTTAGGACTTAGCGGGGTCCCCTACGAGCAGTACTTC. The encoded protein is CASSLGLSGVPYEQYF.

This chain connects TRBV4-1 to TRBJ1-5; D is uncertain. CDR3 length: 14 residues. Germline V gene data show CDR1 as MGHRA and CDR2 as YSYEKL. Deletions cut 10 bases from V and 3 bases from J, with 16 bases between. Here the CDR3 reads CAIPPSDDNQPQHF. CDR3 coding DNA: TGCGCCATCCCCCCGTCGGACGACAATCAGCCCCAGCATTTT.

This clonotype was picked up a small number of times. The chain joins TRBV20-1 to TRBJ2-5; the match to TRBD2 covers 9 bases. Trimming cost V 4 bases and J 2 bases; bases outside gene matches: 5. The CDR3 is made up of 14 amino acids. Germline loops: CDR1 DFQATT, CDR2 SNEGSKA (reference sequence). CDR3 in amino acids: CSAILAGTQETQYF. The CDR3 region has the DNA TGCAGTGCTATCCTAGCGGGGACACAAGAGACCCAGTACTTC.

The table lists this clonotype with a few counts. This chain connects TRBV3-1 to TRBJ1-2; a weak D match, TRBD1 (5 bases). CDR1 and CDR2 from the germline V gene are LGHDT and YNNKEL (reference sequence). V lost 4 bases to trimming and J lost 4 bases, with 13 bases between them. The CDR3 length is 14 residues. The chain's CDR3 is CASSPETGGYGYTF. CDR3 DNA sequence: TGTGCCAGCAGCCCTGAAACAGGAGGCTATGGCTACACCTTC.

This clonotype came up many times. The rearrangement joins TRBV29-1 to TRBJ1-5, with D perhaps matching TRBD1 (6 bases). Germline V lookup: CDR1 SQVTM, CDR2 ANQGSEA. CDR3 size: 14 residues. V lost 6 bases to trimming and J lost 2 bases, with 14 bases between them. CDR3 amino acids: CSVRGGPGNQPQHF. The DNA for the CDR3 is TGCAGCGTCCGGGGGGGGCCAGGCAATCAGCCCCAGCATTTT.

This clonotype was observed at least ten times. The V gene is TRBV7-8, the J gene TRBJ2-5; D remains unclear. V was pared by 1 base and J by 0 bases, with 6 bases between. This CDR3 comprises 14 residues. In germline, CDR1 is SGHVS, CDR2 FQNEAQ. The chain's CDR3 is CASSLDWNQETQYF. In DNA, the CDR3 is TGTGCCAGCAGCTTAGACTGGAACCAAGAGACCCAGTACTTC.

The table lists this clonotype with a few counts. The chain is built from TRBV19 and TRBJ1-1; no definite D call. CDR1 and CDR2 (germline): LNHDA, SQIVND (reference sequence). The CDR3 covers 17 residues. V lost 4 bases to trimming and J lost 2 bases, with 20 bases between them. Here the CDR3 reads CASSRGNKDLGNTEAFF. CDR3 coding DNA: TGTGCCAGTAGTAGAGGGAACAAGGACCTGGGAAACACTGAAGCTTTCTTT.

As to this clonotype: One junction end disagrees with the germline gene, perhaps due to a read error. This chain joins TRBV7-2 and TRBJ1-1; TRBD1 is a possible D gene (6 bases). CDR1 SGHTA and CDR2 FQGNSA come from the germline V gene. CDR3 length: 15 residues. The chain's CDR3 is CAGSAHREMNTEAFF. In DNA form, the CDR3 reads TGTGCCGGCAGCGCACACAGGGAAATGAACACTGAAGCTTTCTTT.

This clonotype was seen many times. This chain uses TRBV29-1 with TRBJ1-1, with D possibly TRBD1 on 5 matching bases. Germline CDR1 reads SQVTM; CDR2 reads ANQGSEA. The CDR3 has 11 residues. V was pared by 1 base and J by 8 bases, with 8 bases between. The CDR3 DNA follows: TGCAGCGTTGAAGTCGCAGGGGAAGCTTTCTTT. Translated, it gives CSVEVAGEAFF. Variable domain in full (rest from reference TRBV29-1 and TRBJ1-1): SAVISQKPSRDICQRGTSLTIQCQVDSQVTMMFWYRQQPGQSLTLIATANQGSEATYESGFVIDKFPISRPNLTFSTLTVSNMSPEDSSIYLCSVEVAGEAFFGQGTRLTVV.

On this clonotype: A much larger clone lies one base from this, so it may be a read error. The chain employs TRBV10-3 and TRBJ1-1; 7 positions match TRBD1. There are 13 residues in the CDR3. Germline values: CDR1 ENHRY, CDR2 SYGVKD. For the CDR3, the DNA is TGTGCCATCAGAGGACAGGAGGGGACTGAAGCTCTCTTT. Its translation: CAIRGQEGTEALF.

This sequence joins TRBV11-1 and TRBJ2-7, with D perhaps matching TRBD1 (6 bases). CDR3 length: 13 residues. The germline V gene encodes CDR1 SGHAT and CDR2 FQDESV (reference sequence). V gave up 5 bases and J gave up 3 bases, with 11 bases separating them. In nucleotides, the CDR3 is TGTGCCAGCAGCCGGACAGCTTTCTACGAGCAGTACTTC. Translated, it gives CASSRTAFYEQYF.

The chain links TRBV29-1 to TRBJ2-7; TRBD2 matches 14 bases. The CDR3 runs 16 residues. The germline gives CDR1 SQVTM, CDR2 ANQGSEA. The trim removed 6 bases at V and 1 base at J, leaving 8 bases unmatched. The CDR3 region is CSVTGLAGAESYEQYF. The CDR3 nucleotides read TGCAGCGTCACGGGACTAGCGGGAGCGGAATCCTACGAGCAGTACTTC.

As to this clonotype: A much more abundant neighbour one base away suggests this may be a read error. This rearrangement joins TRBV20-1 to TRBJ1-5, with D tentatively TRBD1 (5 bases). The CDR3 runs to 14 residues. Germline CDR1 and CDR2: DFQATT and SNEGSKA (reference sequence). The CDR3 loop reads CSARGGDSNLPQHF. CDR3 sequence (DNA): TGCAGTGCTAGGGGAGGCGACAGCAATCTGCCCCAGCATTTT.

The V and J genes are TRBV20-1 and TRBJ2-2, with unresolved D. In germline, CDR1 is DFQATT, CDR2 SNEGSKA (reference sequence). Deletions cut 8 bases from V and 0 bases from J, with 13 bases between. The CDR3 sequence is 14 residues long. CDR3 DNA: TGCAGTTCGCTGAGTCCTCCGAACACCGGGGAGCTGTTTTTT. This encodes CSSLSPPNTGELFF.

V usage is TRBV12-3 or TRBV12-4 and J usage is TRBJ1-6; the match to TRBD1 covers 11 bases. J was trimmed by 9 bases and V by 6 bases; bases with no gene match: 7. CDR3 length equals 15 residues. CDR3 DNA: TGTGCCAGCAGCTATCGGGACAGGGGGAGTTCACCCCTCCACTTT. It yields the protein CASSYRDRGSSPLHF.

The chain links TRBV19 to TRBJ1-6; no clear D. CDR1 and CDR2 from the germline V gene are LNHDA and SQIVND (reference sequence). The CDR3 spans 9 residues. Trimming took 2 bases from V and 13 from J, leaving 0 bases between them. The CDR3 DNA reads TGTGCCAGTAGTATACCCCTCCACTTT. Its protein product is CASSIPLHF.

The CDR3 loop is CSASGDRFEKLFF. The CDR3 nucleotides are TGCAGTGCTAGCGGGGACAGGTTTGAAAAACTGTTTTTT. The rearrangement links TRBV20-1 to TRBJ1-4; 8 positions match TRBD1. Germline V CDR1 and CDR2: DFQATT, SNEGSKA (reference sequence). This CDR3 region has 13 residues. V gave up 3 bases and J gave up 7 bases; unmatched junction bases: 4.

The chain employs TRBV29-1 and TRBJ2-5, with 8 bases aligning to TRBD2. Trimming at V came to 8 bases and at J to 9 bases, leaving 5 bases not matched to a gene. Germline V gene lookup returns CDR1 SQVTM and CDR2 ANQGSEA. The CDR3 length is 10 residues. CDR3 in amino acids: CSQRGGPQYF. For the CDR3, the DNA is TGCAGCCAACGGGGGGGGCCCCAGTACTTC.